A single sample gave rise to the 18 T cell receptor beta chains below, sequenced in a study of vaccination and CD4 T cells after COVID-19. Their antigen targets remain unknown. Cultured CD4+ T-cell DNA underwent Oncomine TCR Beta short-read sequencing. Each CDR3 protein is one row after TCRdb ran MiXCR on the PCR reads. The sample gives roughly 18,000 distinct CDR3 sequences, approximately 63% of which show up once; 4.5% to 7% is in the top ten. Treatment here: approximately 11-day PBMC culture with coronavirus spike peptide pools or control peptides (ViraFEST assay). The material sequenced was CD4+ T cells from blood, cultured in vitro. These receptor sequences come from a human donor who had recovered from COVID-19.

CDR3 sequence: CASSYGLLGKETQYF. In DNA form, the CDR3 reads TGTGCCAGCAGTTATGGGCTACTTGGGAAAGAGACCCAGTACTTC. The rearrangement links TRBV6-2 or TRBV6-3 to TRBJ2-5; D remains ambiguous. The CDR3 sequence is 15 residues long. Deletions cut 3 bases from V and 3 bases from J, with 14 bases between. Germline assignment: CDR1 MNHEY and CDR2 SVGEGT.

The chain links TRBV7-8 to TRBJ1-5, with 7 nucleotides matching TRBD1. Trimming at V came to 1 base and at J to 7 bases, leaving 4 bases not matched to a gene. This CDR3 has 14 residues. Germline V CDR1 and CDR2: SGHVS, FQNEAQ. The DNA for the CDR3 is TGTGCCAGCAGCTTAGTAGGGGGCGGACAGCCCCAGCATTTT. Encoded protein: CASSLVGGGQPQHF.

V and J are TRBV24-1 and TRBJ2-3, with 13 bases matching TRBD2. There are 18 residues in the CDR3. CDR1 is KGHDR and CDR2 is SFDVKD in the germline V gene. Germline trimming cut 4 bases from V and 5 bases from J; bases unmatched to any gene: 11. The DNA of the CDR3 is TGTGCCACCAGTGACCCAACCGGGACTAGCGGGAAGGTAGATACGCAGTATTTT. Translating it yields CATSDPTGTSGKVDTQYF.

V and J are TRBV5-6 and TRBJ1-6; D unresolved. This CDR3 contains 14 residues. Trimming removed 1 base from V and 8 bases from J, with 10 bases in between. The germline V gene encodes CDR1 SGHDT and CDR2 YYEEEE. CDR3 in amino acids: CASSLLHLHSPLHF. The DNA of the CDR3 is TGTGCCAGCAGCTTGTTACACCTCCATTCACCCCTCCACTTT.

The chain uses TRBV28 and TRBJ1-2, with D perhaps matching TRBD1 (6 bases). This CDR3 is 12 amino acids long. The V and J ends lost 7 bases and 8 bases respectively, with 14 bases between them. Germline V gene lookup returns CDR1 MDHEN and CDR2 SYDVKM. The CDR3 sequence is CASTKGVGGYTF. DNA of the CDR3: TGTGCCAGCACTAAGGGGGTAGGGGGCTACACCTTC.

The V call is TRBV11-2, the J call TRBJ2-3; no clear D. The CDR3 is made up of 15 amino acids. Trimming removed 6 bases at V and 4 bases at J, with 17 bases between. Germline V CDR1 and CDR2: SGHAT, FQNNGV. CDR3 sequence: CASRQTPAAPDTQYF. CDR3 coding DNA: TGTGCCAGCAGACAAACCCCCGCAGCCCCAGATACGCAGTATTTT.

The genes are TRBV21-1 and TRBJ1-1; the D call TRBD1 from the table was never checked on the DNA. TRBV21-1 is marked as a pseudogene. The CDR3 has 17 amino acids. The CDR3 loop is CASSKGGPIQGNTEAFF. In nucleotides, the CDR3 is TGTGCCAGCAGCAAAGGGGGGCCTATTCAGGGGAACACTGAAGCTTTCTTT.

V and J are TRBV20-1 and TRBJ1-2; D is possibly TRBD1 (5 bases). The V gene lost 0 bases and the J gene lost 6 bases, with 17 bases spanning the gap. The CDR3 is 15 residues long. Germline V gene data show CDR1 as DFQATT and CDR2 as SNEGSKA (reference sequence). The CDR3 coding sequence is TGCAGTGCTAGAGATGGGGGAGTTCGCTCTCATGGCTACACCTTC. It codes for CSARDGGVRSHGYTF.

The chain uses TRBV21-1 and TRBJ2-1; the D call TRBD2 from the table was never checked on the DNA. TRBV21-1 is a listed pseudogene. The CDR3 extends over 18 amino acids. CDR3 amino acids: CASRGRRFSGRRLDEQFF. In DNA form, the CDR3 reads TGTGCCAGCAGGGGACGGAGGTTTAGCGGGAGGCGTCTCGATGAGCAGTTCTTC.

The chain recombines TRBV18 with TRBJ2-3, with 7 bases identical to TRBD2. V dropped 5 bases and J dropped 0; count of bases not matched to a gene: 5. CDR1 and CDR2 from the germline V gene are KGHSH and LQKENI. This CDR3 has 15 amino acids. The DNA of the CDR3 is TGTGCCAGCTCAGCAAGCGGGGCTAGCACAGATACGCAGTATTTT. Protein: CASSASGASTDTQYF.

This chain joins TRBV7-2 and TRBJ2-1; tentative D call: TRBD2 (6 bases). There are 15 residues in the CDR3. V was shortened by 5 bases and J by 4 bases, with 15 bases between the two germline ends. CDR1 is SGHTA and CDR2 is FQGNSA in the germline V gene. The CDR3 reads CASSPRVADYNEQFF. Written as DNA, the CDR3 is TGTGCCAGCAGCCCCCGGGTAGCGGATTACAATGAGCAGTTCTTC.

CDR3 amino acids: CASSLLRGRGDTQYF. DNA of the CDR3: TGTGCCAGCAGCTTGTTGCGGGGGAGGGGAGATACGCAGTATTTT. V usage is TRBV7-9 and J usage is TRBJ2-3; 7 bases are a match to TRBD2. The CDR3 extends over 15 amino acids. The V gene's germline CDR1 is SEHNR and CDR2 FQNEAQ (reference sequence). The trim removed 3 bases at V and 5 bases at J, leaving 8 bases unmatched.

This clonotype came up once. This rearrangement joins TRBV7-9 to TRBJ1-1; unclear D gene. The CDR3 has 13 residues. Germline V gives CDR1 SEHNR, CDR2 FQNEAQ (reference sequence). V was trimmed by 1 base and J by 1 base, leaving 4 bases between them. The chain's CDR3 is CASSLVWNTEAFF. CDR3 sequence (DNA): TGTGCCAGCAGCTTAGTTTGGAACACTGAAGCTTTCTTT.

This chain joins TRBV6-5 and TRBJ2-7; the D gene is possibly TRBD1 (5 bases). CDR3 size: 15 residues. V was pared by 0 bases and J by 4 bases, with 13 bases between. Germline V gene sequence: CDR1 MNHEY, CDR2 SVGAGI. CDR3 loop: CASSYSKWGSYEQYF. CDR3 in DNA: TGTGCCAGCAGTTACTCGAAATGGGGCTCATACGAGCAGTACTTC.

This clonotype was seen a single time. This sequence joins TRBV6-2 or TRBV6-3 and TRBJ1-5; unclear D gene. Per germline, CDR1 MNHEY and CDR2 SVGEGT. The CDR3 extends over 14 amino acids. V lost 2 bases to trimming and J lost 4 bases, with 9 bases between them. CDR3 amino acids: CASSYVTQNQPQHF. The CDR3 DNA follows: TGTGCCAGCAGTTACGTGACACAAAATCAGCCCCAGCATTTT.

The chain has TRBV19 and TRBJ2-5, with 12 bases lining up with TRBD1. With V trimmed by 1 base and J by 5 bases, 11 bases remained unmatched. Germline CDR1 LNHDA, CDR2 SQIVND (reference sequence). This CDR3 has 18 residues. The CDR3 loop reads CASSIVLPGQGARETQYF. In nucleotides, the CDR3 is TGTGCCAGTAGTATAGTCCTTCCGGGACAGGGGGCAAGGGAGACCCAGTACTTC.

The rearrangement uses TRBV7-9 and TRBJ2-1; D is ambiguous. The length of the CDR3 is 16 residues. The germline CDR1 and CDR2 sequences are SEHNR and FQNEAQ (reference sequence). The V and J ends lost 5 bases and 0 bases respectively, with 14 bases between them. CDR3 sequence: CASSAKAASSYNEQFF. Written as DNA, the CDR3 is TGTGCCAGCAGCGCCAAGGCCGCGAGCTCCTACAATGAGCAGTTCTTC. The whole variable domain, remainder taken from reference TRBV7-9 and TRBJ2-1, is DTGVSQNPRHKITKRGQNVTFRCDPISEHNRLYWYRQTLGQGPEFLTYFQNEAQLEKSRLLSDRFSAERPKGSFSTLEIQRTEQGDSAMYLCASSAKAASSYNEQFFGPGTRLTVL.

The chain is built from TRBV28 and TRBJ1-1; 8 bases map to TRBD1. This CDR3 comprises 14 residues. Trimming took 2 bases from V and 11 from J; bases not matched to a gene: 10. Germline V gene data show CDR1 as MDHEN and CDR2 as SYDVKM. In DNA form, the CDR3 reads TGTGCCAGCAGTTTAGGACAGGGCAGCGCCGGCGCTTTCTTT. Amino acid sequence: CASSLGQGSAGAFF.